This is a list of T cell receptor beta chains from one sample in a study of a mutant IDH1 vaccine in newly diagnosed glioma. Assay used: immunoSEQ multiplex PCR; TCRdb lists only in-frame clones, some missing. The repertoire holds some 100,000 clones, around four fifths seen once, with approximately 7.4% in the top ten. Here the sequenced sample was PBMCs, taken from a glioma patient treated with radiotherapy, temozolomide or both. These receptors all stem from a woman aged 45-59 years with glioma. The CDR3 runs from the conserved cysteine through the conserved F or W. A D gene is named only where the DNA matches it firmly. Size is stated for part of the rows, as once, few or many counts, or as a class when the clone is expanded.

J,V,D,size,CDR3,DNA
TRBJ1-4,TRBV11-2,NA,once,CASSSRLVTGNEKLFF,TGTGCCAGCAGCTCGCGCCTGGTGACAGGAAATGAAAAACTGTTTTTT
TRBJ1-3,TRBV14,TRBD1,NA,CASSQLQGRSTIYF,TGTGCCAGCAGCCAATTACAGGGGCGGAGCACCATATATTTT
TRBJ2-7,TRBV5-1,NA,NA,CASSLEGDSFYEQYF,TGCGCCAGCAGCTTGGAGGGTGACAGCTTTTACGAGCAGTACTTC
TRBJ2-5,TRBV29-1,TRBD1,NA,CSVPGQGSETQYF,TGCAGCGTGCCTGGACAGGGATCAGAGACCCAGTACTTC
TRBJ1-1,TRBV19,NA,NA,CASSQGQLNTEAFF,TGTGCCAGTAGCCAGGGGCAGCTGAACACTGAAGCTTTCTTT
TRBJ2-4,TRBV11-2,NA,NA,CASSLESTFLAKNIQYF,TGTGCCAGCAGCTTAGAATCGACCTTTCTAGCCAAAAACATTCAGTACTTC
TRBJ1-1,TRBV5-1,NA,NA,CASSSLGHMNTEAFF,TGCGCCAGCAGCTCGCTGGGACACATGAACACTGAAGCTTTCTTT
TRBJ2-7,TRBV5-1,NA,NA,CASSLTSTTYEQYF,TGCGCCAGCAGCTTAACTAGCACGACCTACGAGCAGTACTTC
TRBJ2-1,TRBV2,NA,NA,CASRERASSSYNEQFF,TGTGCCAGCAGAGAAAGAGCCAGTAGCTCCTACAATGAGCAGTTCTTC
TRBJ1-5,TRBV7-7,TRBD1,NA,CASSPMGQGGEGQPQHF,TGTGCTAGCAGCCCGATGGGACAGGGTGGGGAAGGTCAGCCCCAGCATTTT
TRBJ2-5,TRBV19,NA,NA,CASRPPGRGREETQYF,TGTGCCAGTAGGCCACCCGGCAGGGGGAGGGAAGAGACCCAGTACTTC
TRBJ2-5,TRBV6-6,NA,NA,CASRTQGKETQYF,TGTGCCAGCCGAACCCAGGGAAAAGAGACCCAGTACTTC
TRBJ1-6,TRBV6-6,NA,once,CASSLIQVNSPLHF,TGTGCCAGCAGCCTAATACAGGTCAATTCACCCCTCCACTTT
TRBJ1-2,TRBV10-3,NA,NA,CAISESGTPAWGYTF,TGTGCCATCAGTGAGTCAGGGACACCCGCCTGGGGCTACACCTTC
TRBJ1-6,TRBV9,NA,NA,CASSGASAPLHF,TGTGCCAGCAGCGGGGCGTCCGCACCCCTCCACTTT
TRBJ2-3,TRBV28,TRBD1,NA,CASSWGTGSTDTQYF,TGTGCCAGCAGTTGGGGGACAGGTAGCACAGATACGCAGTATTTT
TRBJ1-5,TRBV6-1,NA,NA,CASSDNRVQPQHF,TGTGCCAGCAGTGATAACAGGGTCCAGCCCCAGCATTTT
TRBJ1-1,TRBV6-5,NA,NA,CASGRAQNTEAFF,TGTGCCAGCGGGAGGGCGCAGAACACTGAAGCTTTCTTT
TRBJ2-5,TRBV27,TRBD1,NA,CASSSGTGVKETQYF,TGTGCCAGCAGTTCCGGGACAGGGGTAAAAGAGACCCAGTACTTC
TRBJ1-3,TRBV20-1,TRBD1,NA,CSAWDRTTIYF,TGCAGTGCTTGGGACAGAACAACCATATATTTT
TRBJ2-2,TRBV28,NA,NA,CASRTGTKNTGELFF,TGTGCCAGCAGAACCGGGACAAAGAACACCGGGGAGCTGTTTTTT
TRBJ2-7,TRBV27,NA,few,CASSLYGTSYEQYF,TGTGCCAGCAGTCTCTACGGGACTTCTTACGAGCAGTACTTC
TRBJ2-7,TRBV7-9,TRBD2,NA,CASSPREDEQYF,TGTGCCAGCAGTCCTCGGGAGGACGAGCAGTACTTC
TRBJ2-1,TRBV10-3,NA,NA,CAISEFKGSTYNEQFF,TGTGCCATCAGTGAGTTCAAAGGATCTACCTACAATGAGCAGTTCTTC
TRBJ2-7,TRBV13,NA,NA,CASSYSNGYEQYF,TGTGCCAGCAGCTACAGCAACGGCTACGAGCAGTACTTC
TRBJ1-6,TRBV5-1,TRBD1,many,CASSLETGVSSPLHF,TGCGCCAGCAGCTTGGAGACAGGGGTCAGTTCACCCCTCCACTTT
TRBJ1-2,TRBV7-8,NA,NA,CASSTQSGGDYGYTF,TGTGCCAGCAGTACACAGAGCGGAGGGGACTATGGCTACACCTTC
TRBJ1-4,TRBV9,NA,NA,CASSGTAYEKLFF,TGTGCCAGCAGCGGGACAGCCTATGAAAAACTGTTTTTT
TRBJ1-5,TRBV15,TRBD1,NA,CATSRDPGQGNQPQHF,TGTGCCACCAGCAGAGACCCGGGACAGGGCAATCAGCCCCAGCATTTT
TRBJ2-7,TRBV19,TRBD2,NA,CASKAGGAYEQYF,TGTGCCAGTAAAGCGGGGGGTGCCTACGAGCAGTACTTC
TRBJ1-1,TRBV12-5,NA,NA,CASGLNPGYNTEAFF,TGTGCTAGTGGTTTGAATCCAGGGTATAACACTGAAGCTTTCTTT
TRBJ1-2,TRBV15,NA,NA,CATSLGHFAYGYTF,TGTGCCACCAGCCTGGGACATTTCGCATATGGCTACACCTTC
TRBJ2-2,TRBV25-1,NA,NA,CASSESGRNTGELFF,TGTGCCAGCAGTGAATCTGGCAGAAACACCGGGGAGCTGTTTTTT
TRBJ2-1,TRBV2,NA,NA,CASIPDTYNEQFF,TGTGCCAGCATCCCGGACACCTACAATGAGCAGTTCTTC
TRBJ2-2,TRBV5-6,TRBD1,NA,CASSFRDRGTGELFF,TGTGCCAGCAGCTTCCGGGACAGGGGAACCGGGGAGCTGTTTTTT
TRBJ2-5,TRBV14,TRBD2,NA,CASSRPAGGPVFETQYF,TGTGCCAGCAGCCGCCCAGCGGGGGGCCCCGTTTTTGAGACCCAGTACTTC
TRBJ1-1,TRBV9,NA,NA,CASLGRAGAFF,TGTGCCAGCCTCGGCCGAGCAGGGGCTTTCTTT
TRBJ2-3,TRBV27,NA,once,CASSSLAGAFADTQYF,TGTGCCAGCAGTTCCCTCGCGGGGGCTTTCGCAGATACGCAGTATTTT
TRBJ2-7,TRBV4-2,TRBD2,once,CASSQDSGTTSYEQYF,TGTGCCAGCAGCCAAGACTCCGGGACTACCTCCTACGAGCAGTACTTC
TRBJ2-1,TRBV4-1,NA,once,CASNPKDGSSYNEQFF,TGCGCCAGCAACCCTAAGGACGGCAGCTCCTACAATGAGCAGTTCTTC
TRBJ2-4,TRBV10-3,NA,NA,CATGDSKDIQYF,TGTGCCACAGGTGACAGCAAAGACATTCAGTACTTC
TRBJ2-2,TRBV28,NA,NA,CASRLSTGLNTGELFF,TGTGCCAGCAGACTATCGACAGGCCTGAACACCGGGGAGCTGTTTTTT
TRBJ2-7,TRBV29-1,TRBD1,NA,CSVRSDRAYEQYF,TGCAGCGTCCGATCGGACAGGGCCTACGAGCAGTACTTC
TRBJ1-5,TRBV19,NA,NA,CASALLFNQPQHF,TGTGCCAGTGCCCTCTTATTTAATCAGCCCCAGCATTTT
TRBJ1-2,TRBV29-1,NA,NA,CSVEEGAGGRGYTF,TGCAGCGTTGAAGAAGGGGCCGGGGGCCGTGGCTACACCTTC
TRBJ1-1,TRBV5-6,TRBD1,NA,CASSPDRGLNTEAFF,TGTGCCAGCAGCCCCGACAGGGGCCTGAACACTGAAGCTTTCTTT
TRBJ2-3,TRBV5-1,TRBD2,once,CASSREGFNTDTQYF,TGCGCCAGCAGCCGGGAGGGGTTCAACACAGATACGCAGTATTTT
TRBJ1-2,TRBV28,NA,NA,CASGPLDYGYTF,TGTGCCAGCGGGCCGCTCGACTATGGCTACACCTTC
TRBJ1-1,TRBV18,NA,NA,CASSPGIDYRDNTEAFF,TGTGCCAGCTCACCAGGGATCGATTACAGGGACAACACTGAAGCTTTCTTT
TRBJ2-4,TRBV7-2,NA,NA,CASSHRDGKNIQYF,TGTGCCAGCAGCCACCGGGACGGAAAAAACATTCAGTACTTC
TRBJ1-2,TRBV19,TRBD1,NA,CASSSGTGGILYGYTF,TGTGCCAGTAGTTCCGGGACAGGGGGGATCCTATATGGCTACACCTTC
TRBJ2-7,TRBV4-2,NA,NA,CASSQAAAILTEQYF,TGTGCCAGCAGCCAAGCAGCGGCTATCCTTACCGAGCAGTACTTC